This T cell receptor (beta chain) was recovered during a study of naive and memory T cell subsets (TCRdb year 2017). Concerning the study at large: An open-source, UMI-based TCR alpha and beta sequencing pipeline was applied to sorted naive and memory peripheral blood T cell subsets. Complete agreement was observed between the functional CMV T cell responses and the IgG serology results. RNA was DNase-treated and reverse transcribed with TCR constant-region primers, mostly using SuperScript III. The full study reports these points: The repertoire findings for the naive and memory subsets could not be validated, as no ground truth was available. RNA-based TCR counts may be affected by expression changes linked to T cell activation and differentiation. Gini index rose and Shannon and inverse Simpson diversity fell from naive through CM, EM and EMRA in both CD4 and CD8 cells. Clonotypes were defined as single alpha or beta chain sequences, not paired alpha/beta receptors. A power law was followed by TCR abundance, with an exponent that differed between naive and memory subsets but was consistent across the three individuals. Following error correction, more than 85% of naive TCR sequences occurred only once, which made naive abundance distributions much steeper than those of memory subsets.

Library method: UMI-ligation and nested PCR. The beta constant-region primer consisted of an equimolar mixture of two oligonucleotides that together covered TRBC1 and TRBC2. A single-stranded oligonucleotide containing the SP2 primer and a 12-nucleotide UMI was joined to the 3' end of the cDNA by T4 RNA ligase 1. Four rounds of PCR were used to amplify ligated cDNA, with nested alpha and beta constant-region primers being used together with the SP2 primer. The ligation reaction was kept at 16 degrees C for about 19-25 hours. PCR2 was usually performed as a SYBR Green qPCR and halted at a preset threshold so that over-amplification would not occur. All purifications after the first were performed with Agencourt AMPure XP magnetic beads. Library quantification was done by Qubit, followed by a TapeStation check on which the main peak was expected at around 650 bp. Pooled libraries were sequenced on an Illumina MiSeq using v2 2x251 paired-end kits, and typically roughly 0.85-2.3 million reads were obtained per sample. Libraries were pooled at 4 nM per sample, and 5-7% PhiX was added to improve cluster recognition. The study's own analysis went as follows. Decombinator assigned V and J genes to Demultiplexor-processed FASTQ reads by tag matching, allowing a single base-pair mismatch. By using UMIs, Collapsinator corrected both sequencing errors and the frequency errors caused by PCR heterogeneity. TCRs were translated and CDR3s were extracted from the conserved cysteine to the FGXG phenylalanine by CDR3Translator, with non-productive sequences being flagged. Gini, Shannon entropy and inverse Simpson indices were calculated on repertoires subsampled to equal numbers of UMI-defined TCRs. Within the linear range, a power law was fitted to clonotype abundance distributions using maximum likelihood. On one naive CD8 sample, the pipeline and MIGEC gave similar UMI counts, unique TCR numbers and clonal distributions. Repertoires were searched for roughly 7,300 CMV-associated CDR3 sequences compiled from VDJdb and a published dataset. The public reads were reprocessed in TCRdb via fastp at Q25 and MiXCR, keeping in-frame beta chains. Rows with a matching CDR3 protein are joined into one entry that keeps the most common DNA and genes. V and J calls and clone size were set by TCRdb, not the authors. The sample yields 29,000 or so distinct CDR3 sequences; about 10% were counted once. The top ten hold 17% of the sample.

The CDR3 contains 15 residues, cysteine and phenylalanine counted. Kept here is only the CDR3 DNA, which spans 45 bases and is read in frame from base 1. V gives up 0 bases and J gives up 6 bases, and the segment between their germline ends measures 15 bases. Based on the germline V gene (reference sequence), the CDR1 and CDR2 sequences are SEHNR and FQNEAQ. In the case of this clonotype: What this receptor recognizes is not known. No much larger clone is present one base from it, and per-base qualities are unavailable.

Separate amplification of TCR alpha and beta chain libraries was performed from the second PCR step onward. The CMV status of each donor was determined by measuring IFNgamma production from CD4+ T cells after fresh PBMCs had been stimulated overnight with CMV viral lysate. CD4 T cells were positively selected with Miltenyi beads, followed by positive selection of CD8 T cells from the CD4-negative fraction. After staining for CD3, CD4, CD8, CD45RA, CD27 and a live/dead dye, cells were sorted on a BD Aria II into four subsets based on CD45RA and CD27. Effector memory cells were sorted as CD45RA-CD27-, whereas EMRA cells were sorted as CD45RA+CD27-. A few healthy volunteers provided blood, and the blood of each volunteer was split into CD4 and CD8 T cells and then into four differentiation subsets. Around 110 ml of peripheral blood was taken from each donor, and PBMC were separated by density-gradient centrifugation on Ficoll-Paque PLUS. Sorted cells were lysed in RLT buffer, after which RNA was extracted using a Qiagen RNeasy kit and stored at -80 degrees C.

The sequenced sample consisted of effector memory CD4+ T cells from blood. The sample's cell subset or site label, in plain terms: effector memory, CD45RA- CD27-. The sequence is built from TRBV7-9 and TRBJ2-7; TRBD1 is possibly the D segment (6 matching bases). The TCR was taken from a human donor in good health. The CDR3: CASSLATAGVGEQYF. In nucleotide form, the sequence is TGTGCCAGCAGCTTAGCGACCGCAGGGGTCGGCGAGCAGTACTTC.